Below are 18 T cell receptor beta chains sequenced from a single sample in a study of T cell repertoires in cytomegalovirus infection. In TCRdb, the reads were re-called with MiXCR into one record per CDR3 protein. The sample contains some 300,000 distinct CDR3 sequences, roughly 17% of which appear only once. The sequenced sample consisted of PBMCs. The receptor set was obtained from a human donor in good health (CMV status not recorded). Some clones in this sample may be carry-over from other donors' samples.

The chain recombines TRBV27 with TRBJ1-5; possible D gene TRBD1, 5 bases. The ends were cut back, 8 bases at V and 6 bases at J, with 20 bases in the middle. The CDR3 runs to 15 residues. Per germline, CDR1 MNHEY and CDR2 SMNVEV (reference sequence). CDR3 nucleotide sequence: TGTGCCAGCTACCCCCGAGATGGGGGAGGTCAGCCCCAGCATTTT. Translation gives CASYPRDGGGQPQHF.

This chain uses TRBV24-1 with TRBJ1-2; TRBD1 matches 9 bases. The CDR3 totals 14 residues. V gave up 4 bases and J gave up 8 bases; unmatched junction bases: 7. Germline CDR1 KGHDR, CDR2 SFDVKD. Written as DNA, the CDR3 is TGTGCCACCAGTGAGAGGGACAGGGTTGCCGGCTACACCTTC. Its protein product is CATSERDRVAGYTF.

This clonotype turned up a few times. This chain joins TRBV18 and TRBJ2-3; possible D gene TRBD2, 6 bases. The CDR3 has 16 residues. Trimming took 3 bases from V and 0 from J, leaving 13 bases between them. The germline gives CDR1 KGHSH, CDR2 LQKENI. The CDR3 sequence: CASSPGLVSSTDTQYF. The CDR3 nucleotides read TGTGCCAGCTCACCGGGACTCGTTTCTAGCACAGATACGCAGTATTTT.

The V and J genes are TRBV5-1 and TRBJ2-1; 7 bases match TRBD1. Germline CDR1 and CDR2: SGHRS and YFSETQ. V dropped 4 bases and J dropped 4; count of bases not matched to a gene: 5. This CDR3 is built from 14 residues. CDR3 protein: CASSDRAQYNEQFF. In nucleotides, the CDR3 is TGCGCCAGCAGCGACAGGGCCCAATACAATGAGCAGTTCTTC.

This clonotype was detected a few times. V is TRBV2 and J is TRBJ2-1, with TRBD2 matching over 12 bases. J lost 8 bases, V lost 6 bases, and 5 bases had no gene match. CDR1 is SNHLY and CDR2 is FYNNEI in the germline V gene. The length of the CDR3 is 14 residues. CDR3 nucleotides: TGTGCCAGCAGGCCTAGCGGGGGGGGGTATGAGCAGTTCTTC. Translated, it gives CASRPSGGGYEQFF.

The V call is TRBV6-5, the J call TRBJ2-5, with a tentative D call TRBD1 (9 bases). Germline CDR1 is MNHEY and CDR2 is SVGAGI. V was pared by 6 bases and J by 0 bases, with 14 bases between. CDR3 size: 15 residues. The CDR3 nucleotides are TGTGCCAGCAGGCGGGGGGACAGGGACCAAGAGACCCAGTACTTC. Translating it yields CASRRGDRDQETQYF.

This clonotype was seen ten or more times. V usage is TRBV7-6 and J usage is TRBJ1-1, with TRBD1 as a possible D gene (5 bases). Between the trimmed V and J ends, which lost 6 bases and 4 bases, there was a span of 21 bases. The CDR3 totals 16 residues. Per germline, CDR1 SGHVS and CDR2 FNYEAQ. DNA of the CDR3: TGTGCCAGCAGAGGCCCTAGGGGCGGGGGAGGCACTGAAGCTTTCTTT. Its protein is CASRGPRGGGGTEAFF.

This clonotype was picked up many times. The genes are TRBV7-2 and TRBJ1-6; D perhaps matches TRBD1 (6 bases). Looked up from germline, CDR1 is SGHTA and CDR2 is FQGNSA. CDR3 length: 17 amino acids. Trimming removed 5 bases at V and 6 bases at J, with 20 bases between. The CDR3 is CASSLHPGGVGNSPLHF. CDR3 DNA: TGTGCCAGCAGCCTACACCCGGGGGGCGTGGGTAATTCACCCCTCCACTTT.

The chain employs TRBV10-3 and TRBJ2-1, with 7 bases aligning to TRBD2. Germline CDR1 reads ENHRY; CDR2 reads SYGVKD. The CDR3 is 15 amino acids. V lost 2 bases and J lost 4; bases outside the gene matches: 5. The CDR3 region has the DNA TGTGCCATCAGTGAGCGACTAGCCCCTTACAATGAGCAGTTCTTC. This codes for CAISERLAPYNEQFF.

In this sample, this clonotype turned up a few times. This chain links TRBV4-1 with TRBJ2-1; weak D call: TRBD2 (5 bases). The CDR3 contains 16 residues. V lost 1 base, J lost 7 bases, and 17 bases lay in between. Germline CDR1 MGHRA, CDR2 YSYEKL. The CDR3 nucleotides are TGCGCCAGCAGCCAAGTCCAGCGGAACTTCCGGAATGAGCAGTTCTTC. It translates to CASSQVQRNFRNEQFF.

The rearrangement links TRBV7-9 to TRBJ1-5; D is unresolved. The CDR3 has 14 residues. Germline V gives CDR1 SEHNR, CDR2 FQNEAQ (reference sequence). Trimming stripped 4 bases from V and 0 bases from J, with 7 bases between. The CDR3 DNA sequence: TGTGCCAGCAGCTATGAGGGTAGCAATCAGCCCCAGCATTTT. Translated, it gives CASSYEGSNQPQHF.

This clonotype was seen at least ten times. V usage is TRBV6-1 and J usage is TRBJ1-6; no reliable D call. V was shortened by 1 base and J by 0 bases, with 4 bases between the two germline ends. Germline-derived CDR1 and CDR2 are MNHNS and SASEGT. This CDR3 region has 15 residues. Written as DNA, the CDR3 is TGTGCCAGCAGTGAAGGAGTCTCCTATAATTCACCCCTCCACTTT. Translation gives CASSEGVSYNSPLHF.

The chain couples TRBV12-3 or TRBV12-4 to TRBJ2-5, with 8 bases fitting TRBD1. Losses at the gene ends were 3 bases for V and 4 bases for J; bases not matched to a gene: 4. The CDR3 runs to 14 residues. CDR3 amino acids: CASSFGQGRETQYF. The DNA of the CDR3 is TGTGCCAGCAGTTTCGGACAGGGTAGAGAGACCCAGTACTTC.

The rearrangement uses TRBV19 and TRBJ1-1, with 7 bases identical to TRBD1. Germline trimming cut 5 bases from V and 0 bases from J; bases unmatched to any gene: 6. This CDR3 is 15 amino acids long. CDR1 and CDR2 from the germline V gene are LNHDA and SQIVND (reference sequence). CDR3 nucleotide sequence: TGTGCCAGTAGTCGCTTCGGACAGGTGAACACTGAAGCTTTCTTT. Its protein is CASSRFGQVNTEAFF.

The chain links TRBV6-6 to TRBJ2-3; TRBD2 aligns across 9 bases. J lost 6 bases, V lost 7 bases, and 11 bases had no gene match. Looked up from germline, CDR1 is MNHNY and CDR2 is SVGAGI (reference sequence). The CDR3 extends over 15 amino acids. The CDR3 DNA is TGTGCCAGCAAACCTCCGGGACTAGCTTCCGATACGCAGTATTTT. This translates into CASKPPGLASDTQYF.

This clonotype has more than one count but fewer than ten. This chain connects TRBV7-9 to TRBJ1-6; D is possibly TRBD1 (5 bases). The CDR3 consists of 14 residues. CDR1 is SEHNR and CDR2 is FQNEAQ in the germline V gene (reference sequence). V gave up 6 bases and J gave up 7 bases, with 13 bases separating them. The CDR3 DNA follows: TGTGCCAGCAGGGAGCAGGGCCCGAATTCACCCCTCCACTTT. Its translation: CASREQGPNSPLHF.

In its sample, this clonotype was seen many times. V and J are TRBV12-3 or TRBV12-4 and TRBJ2-1, with no clear D. The V gene lost 9 bases and the J gene lost 2 bases, with 11 bases spanning the gap. The CDR3 loop spans 13 amino acids. Written as DNA, the CDR3 is TGTGCCAGTCGTTCACAACCCTACAATGAGCAGTTCTTC. Its translation is CASRSQPYNEQFF.

V is TRBV20-1 and J is TRBJ1-5; the match to TRBD1 covers 7 bases. CDR3 length: 15 residues. The germline gives CDR1 DFQATT, CDR2 SNEGSKA (reference sequence). The V and J ends lost 6 bases and 2 bases, in that order; junction bases with no gene match: 10. CDR3 in amino acids: CSAAARGIGNQPQHF. CDR3 nucleotide sequence: TGCAGTGCCGCGGCCAGGGGGATTGGCAATCAGCCCCAGCATTTT.